A selection of T cell receptor beta chains follows, all from one sample in a study of blood T cell repertoires in COVID-19. Clones were read by immunoSEQ multiplex PCR, and TCRdb kept only the in-frame ones, dropping some. The repertoire holds more than 300,000 clones, with more than 75% as singletons. What was sequenced was peripheral blood. The receptor source for this set is a woman aged 18-30 years who had recovered from COVID-19. The CDR3 runs from the conserved cysteine through the conserved F or W. D genes are given only for firm matches. Clone size is stated in some rows and not others, as once, few, many or a class when expanded.

J | D | size | V | CDR3 | DNA
TRBJ2-5 | NA | NA | TRBV28 | CASSLFPSPKTQYF | TGTGCCAGCAGTTTATTTCCTAGCCCCAAGACCCAGTACTTC
TRBJ1-2 | TRBD1 | NA | TRBV4-3 | CASSQVVRSGQGGYTF | TGCGCCAGCAGCCAAGTTGTTCGGTCGGGACAGGGGGGCTACACCTTC
TRBJ2-1 | TRBD2 | NA | TRBV7-8 | CASSLGSGRFEQFF | TGTGCCAGCAGCTTAGGGAGCGGGAGATTTGAGCAGTTCTTC
TRBJ2-2 | TRBD1 | NA | TRBV5-1 | CASSPTGGGELFF | TGCGCCAGCAGCCCCACAGGGGGCGGGGAGCTGTTTTTT
TRBJ1-1 | TRBD1 | NA | TRBV25-1 | CASSAGQGGIEAFF | TGTGCCAGCAGTGCGGGACAGGGGGGTATTGAAGCTTTCTTT
TRBJ2-3 | NA | NA | TRBV11-3 | CASSLDLSVDTQYF | TGTGCCAGCAGCTTAGATCTGTCGGTAGATACGCAGTATTTT
TRBJ1-3 | NA | once | TRBV15 | CATSRDGAPFSGNTIYF | TGTGCCACCAGCAGAGATGGAGCTCCGTTCTCTGGAAACACCATATATTTT
TRBJ2-3 | NA | NA | TRBV5-5 | CASSLVGFAGLSTDTQYF | TGTGCCAGCAGCTTGGTGGGTTTCGCGGGGCTTAGCACAGATACGCAGTATTTT
TRBJ1-5 | TRBD1 | NA | TRBV19 | CASSPRTGGGQPQHF | TGTGCCAGTAGTCCACGGACAGGGGGCGGACAGCCCCAGCATTTT
TRBJ2-5 | TRBD1 | NA | TRBV7-9 | CASSSGTGEETQYF | TGTGCCAGCAGCTCCGGGACAGGGGAAGAGACCCAGTACTTC